A single sample is the source of the 18 T cell receptor beta chains below, sequenced in a study of glioma-infiltrating T cells. Using RNA template, CDR3s of TCR alpha and beta were amplified with iRepertoire arm-PCR. From the multiplex PCR reads, TCRdb called clonotypes with MiXCR, one entry per CDR3 protein. The sample yields around 390,000 distinct CDR3 sequences, roughly 41% seen once. The specimen was glioma tissue, nonneoplastic brain tissue, or PBMCs (not recorded which). The receptors stem from a human donor with low-grade glioma or glioblastoma, undergoing nonglioma brain surgery, or in good health (not recorded which).

This chain connects TRBV5-4 to TRBJ1-6; the D is unclear. The CDR3 is 17 residues long. The germline gives CDR1 SGHNT, CDR2 YYREEE (reference sequence). Trimming removed 0 bases at V and 5 bases at J, with 15 bases between. Here the CDR3 reads CASSLGPRTGNNSPLHF. CDR3 coding DNA: TGTGCCAGCAGCTTGGGTCCAAGGACGGGCAATAATTCACCCCTCCACTTT.

This clonotype appeared many times. The chain couples TRBV27 to TRBJ2-3; 7 bases agree with TRBD1. The CDR3 is 15 residues long. Germline V gene sequence: CDR1 MNHEY, CDR2 SMNVEV (reference sequence). V shed 3 bases, J shed 1 base, and the junction held 4 bases outside the gene matches. This chain's CDR3 is CASSFGDRGTDTQYF. The CDR3 region has the DNA TGTGCCAGCAGTTTCGGTGACAGGGGCACAGATACGCAGTATTTT.

This clonotype turned up a few times. V and J are TRBV19 and TRBJ2-7, with no clear D. The V end lost 2 bases, the J end lost 1 base, and 6 bases lay between the germline ends. Germline-derived CDR1 and CDR2 are LNHDA and SQIVND (reference sequence). CDR3 size: 13 residues. The CDR3 DNA reads as TGTGCCAGTAGTATATACCCTTCCTACGAGCAGTACTTC. Amino acids: CASSIYPSYEQYF.

On this clonotype itself: Being one base from a much bigger clone, this may be a read error. The rearrangement uses TRBV28 and TRBJ2-5; D might be TRBD1 (7 bases). Germline values: CDR1 MDHEN, CDR2 SYDVKM. There are 14 residues in the CDR3. Trimming cost V 6 bases and J 2 bases, with 13 bases left between them. CDR3 sequence (DNA): TGTGCCAGCAGCCACGGGGGACAGCAAGAGACCCAGTACTTC. Translation: CASSHGGQQETQYF. Supplemented by reference TRBV28 and TRBJ2-5, the full variable domain reads DVKVTQSSRYLVKRTGEKVFLECVQDMDHENMFWYRQDPGLGLRLIYFSYDVKMKEKGDIPEGYSVSREKKERFSLILESASTNQTSMYLCASSHGGQQETQYFGPGTRLLVL.

Points on this clonotype: The CDR3 does not end in the conserved phenylalanine or tryptophan, so this is likely a read error. J is TRBJ2-3 and V is TRBV2, with D unclear. The germline gives CDR1 SNHLY, CDR2 FYNNEI. CDR3 length: 14 amino acids. Trimming left V 1 base short and J 2 bases short, with 7 bases between. DNA of the CDR3: TGTGCCAGCAGTGAAGTGCGGCCCACAGATACGCAGTATCTT. Translated, it gives CASSEVRPTDTQYL.

As regards this clonotype: Mismatch with germline at one junction end may stem from a read error. The chain employs TRBV7-2 and TRBJ1-2, with a tentative D call TRBD1 (5 bases). Germline CDR1 is SGHTA and CDR2 is FQGNSA. This CDR3 comprises 15 residues. The CDR3 protein is CSSSLMAGTNYGYTF. The CDR3 DNA reads as TGTAGCAGCAGCTTAATGGCAGGGACTAACTATGGCTACACCTTC.

This clonotype occurred many times. The chain links TRBV20-1 to TRBJ2-3, with 9 bases identical to TRBD2. Trimming removed 2 bases from V and 3 bases from J; junction bases left unmatched: 6. The CDR3 sequence is 15 residues long. Per the germline V gene, CDR1 is DFQATT and CDR2 is SNEGSKA (reference sequence). The CDR3 bases are TGCAGTGCTAGAAATAGCGGGAGAGGAACAGATACGCAGTATTTT. Encoded protein: CSARNSGRGTDTQYF.

A few counts support this clonotype. The rearrangement uses TRBV6-2 or TRBV6-3 and TRBJ2-2; 9 positions agree with TRBD2. The CDR3 spans 17 residues. CDR1 is MNHEY, CDR2 SVGEGT, per germline. V shed 7 bases and J 5 bases; nucleotides not matched to a gene: 14. CDR3 sequence: CASTPRVAGDLTGELFF. CDR3 DNA sequence: TGTGCCAGCACCCCTAGGGTAGCGGGAGACCTGACCGGGGAGCTGTTTTTT.

To note about this clonotype: One base away lies a much larger clone, so this may be a sequencing read error. The gene calls are TRBV6-1 and TRBJ2-7, with D tentatively TRBD2 (6 bases). CDR3 length: 13 amino acids. V lost 2 bases, J lost 5 bases, and 10 bases lay in between. Germline CDR1 and CDR2: MNHNS and SASEGT. The CDR3 loop is CASSELGGNEQYF. CDR3 sequence (DNA): TGTGCCAGCAGTGAACTCGGGGGAAACGAGCAGTACTTC.

The chain couples TRBV19 to TRBJ2-2; D gene unclear. This CDR3 has 12 amino acids. Germline loops: CDR1 LNHDA, CDR2 SQIVND (reference sequence). V was pared by 5 bases and J by 6 bases, with 7 bases between. CDR3 in amino acids: CASSASSGELFF. The DNA for the CDR3 is TGTGCCAGTAGTGCGTCCTCCGGGGAGCTGTTTTTT.

This clonotype was counted between two and nine times. The genes are TRBV4-1 and TRBJ1-5; 7 bases are shared with TRBD1. CDR1 and CDR2 from the germline V gene are MGHRA and YSYEKL. J was trimmed by 9 bases and V by 0 bases; bases with no gene match: 8. This CDR3 has 15 amino acids. The CDR3 protein is CASSQEGQPFLPQHF. Written as DNA, the CDR3 is TGCGCCAGCAGCCAAGAGGGACAGCCTTTCTTGCCCCAGCATTTT.

This clonotype was observed many times. The chain is built from TRBV27 and TRBJ2-3, with D possibly matching TRBD1 (6 bases). This CDR3 has 16 residues. CDR1 is MNHEY, CDR2 SMNVEV, per germline (reference sequence). V dropped 7 bases and J dropped 2 bases, with 19 bases sitting between them. The CDR3 loop reads CASKFSSDRFTDTQYF. Here the CDR3 DNA reads TGTGCCAGCAAATTTTCATCGGACAGATTCACAGATACGCAGTATTTT.

This clonotype was detected once. This sequence may be a read error, since a much larger clone differs from it by one base. The V gene is TRBV28, the J gene TRBJ2-1, with D tentatively TRBD1 (6 bases). The V gene's germline CDR1 is MDHEN and CDR2 SYDVKM. The CDR3 length is 14 residues. CDR3 amino acids: CASSSRLRDNEHFF. The CDR3 bases are TGTGCCAGCAGTTCCCGACTTAGGGACAATGAGCATTTCTTC.

As regards this clonotype: At one of its ends the junction is not consistent with the germline gene, which may arise from a read error. This chain links TRBV20-1 with TRBJ2-7; TRBD2 might be the D (6 bases). Germline V gives CDR1 DFQATT, CDR2 SNEGSKA (reference sequence). The CDR3 spans 16 residues. Here the CDR3 reads CSARWLEGQSSYERYF. CDR3 in DNA: TGCAGTGCTAGATGGTTGGAGGGGCAAAGCTCCTACGAGCGGTACTTC.

The DNA for the CDR3 is TGTGCCAGTAGTTTGGGAGGTAGGGGCAATCAGCCCCAGCATTTT. Its protein product is CASSLGGRGNQPQHF. The V gene is TRBV19, the J gene TRBJ1-5, with D hard to call. Germline values: CDR1 LNHDA, CDR2 SQIVND (reference sequence). There are 15 residues in the CDR3. V lost 5 bases and J 2 bases, leaving 13 bases between the germline ends.

The chain uses TRBV4-1 and TRBJ1-1; unclear D gene. This CDR3 region has 15 residues. V lost 1 base and J 1 base, leaving 10 bases between the germline ends. CDR1 and CDR2 (germline): MGHRA, YSYEKL. The CDR3 region is CASSQVGGSNTEAFF. The CDR3 bases are TGCGCCAGCAGCCAAGTTGGAGGGTCGAACACTGAAGCTTTCTTT.

This clonotype was counted many times. The V and J genes are TRBV7-6 and TRBJ2-1; 7 bases fit TRBD2. CDR3 size: 14 residues. V trimming: 4 bases; J trimming: 3 bases; junction bases outside the gene matches: 3. The germline CDR1 and CDR2 sequences are SGHVS and FNYEAQ. For the CDR3, the DNA is TGTGCCAGCAGCTCCCCGGGGGGCTACAATGAGCAGTTCTTC. Encoded protein: CASSSPGGYNEQFF.

Points on this clonotype: A read error may explain this, as a much larger clone is one base away. V is TRBV28 and J is TRBJ1-2; no clear D. Between the trimmed V and J ends, which lost 7 bases and 4 bases, there was a span of 22 bases. Germline V gene sequence: CDR1 MDHEN, CDR2 SYDVKM. The CDR3 is 16 residues long. CDR3 DNA sequence: TGTGCCAGCAATCTCGGGCCTATTCAACGGGCCTATGGCTACACCTTC. Protein sequence: CASNLGPIQRAYGYTF.